Listed below are T cell receptor beta chains from one sample, sequenced in a study of vaccination and CD4 T cells after COVID-19. Antigens for these TCRs are unknown. MiXCR, run by TCRdb on the PCR reads, gives a single entry per CDR3 protein. The sample carries 7,000 to 8,500 distinct CDR3 sequences, approximately 35% recorded once. The material sequenced was CD4+ T cells from blood, cultured in vitro. Receptors were obtained from a human donor in good health. CDR3s include the opening cysteine and the closing phenylalanine or tryptophan. A D gene is named only where the DNA matches it firmly. Where a row states a size, it is once, few, many or the class of an expanded clone; other rows omit it.

>TRBJ1-1|few|NA|TRBV7-2
TGTGCCAGCAGCGCAACAGGGCCTGAAGCTTTCTTT
CASSATGPEAFF
>TRBJ2-5|NA|NA|TRBV2
TGTGCCAGCAGTGAACGGCGTGGCGGGACAAAACAAGAGACCCAGTACTTC
CASSERRGGTKQETQYF
>TRBJ1-2|few|NA|TRBV28
TGTGCCAGCAGCTCAGGACATTACTATGGCTACACCTTC
CASSSGHYYGYTF
>TRBJ2-1|few|NA|TRBV7-9
TGTGCCAGCAGCTCCAATTACAGGGACGGTAACAATGAGCAGTTCTTC
CASSSNYRDGNNEQFF
>TRBJ1-6|NA|NA|TRBV5-1
TGCGCCAGCAGCTTGTCGGGGGTCTCCTATAATTCACCCCTCCACTTT
CASSLSGVSYNSPLHF
>TRBJ2-7|NA|NA|TRBV29-1
TGCAGCACCCGTTTCGGGACTGAAGCCTCCTACGAGCAGTACTTC
CSTRFGTEASYEQYF
>TRBJ2-3|few|TRBD2|TRBV2
TGTGCCAGCAGTGGGGGGGGAATGACAGATACGCAGTATTTT
CASSGGGMTDTQYF
>TRBJ1-6|few|TRBD1|TRBV15
TGTGCCACCAGCAGGAAGGCCGGGACAGCAAAAGATTCACCCCTCCACTTT
CATSRKAGTAKDSPLHF
>TRBJ2-1|few|NA|TRBV27
TGTGCCAGCAGTTCCCCGGTGGGCGGCAGCTCCTACAATGAGCAGTTCTTC
CASSSPVGGSSYNEQFF
>TRBJ1-2|NA|NA|TRBV25-1
TGTGCCAGTCGGGAGGGGCTGGGGGGCTACACCTTC
CASREGLGGYTF
>TRBJ1-2|NA|NA|TRBV30
TGTGCCTGGAGTAGACAGGCCTATGGCTACACCTTC
CAWSRQAYGYTF
>TRBJ2-1|NA|NA|TRBV6-5
TGTGCCAGCAGTTACGATGGACTGGCTTCCTACAATGAGCAGTTCTTC
CASSYDGLASYNEQFF
>TRBJ1-2|medium-sized|TRBD1|TRBV25-1
TGTGCCAGCAGTGCAACCGGGACAGGGGCCTATGGCTACACCTTC
CASSATGTGAYGYTF
>TRBJ2-4|NA|NA|TRBV2
TGTGCCAGCCGGGCCGAATTAGCCAAAAACATTCAGTACTTC
CASRAELAKNIQYF
>TRBJ1-2|few|NA|TRBV30
TGTGCCGTTCCGGGACTCCTACCCCGTATAAGCCGGTATGGCTACACCTTC
CAVPGLLPRISRYGYTF
>TRBJ2-7|NA|TRBD2|TRBV6-1
TGTGCCAGCAGTGGCGGGGGCGGACTAGCGGGCCCCGGCTCCTACGAGCAGTACTTC
CASSGGGGLAGPGSYEQYF
>TRBJ1-2|few|NA|TRBV19
TGTGCCAGTACCAGAGGACAGCCATCTTATGGCTACACCTTC
CASTRGQPSYGYTF
>TRBJ1-1|few|TRBD1|TRBV27
TGTGCCAGCAGAGTAATGGGACAGGTGGGCACTGAAGCTTTCTTT
CASRVMGQVGTEAFF
>TRBJ1-2|NA|NA|TRBV4-1
TGCGCCAGCAGCCAAGAAGGGCAGATCTATGGCTACACCTTC
CASSQEGQIYGYTF
>TRBJ1-2|NA|NA|TRBV20-1
TGCAGTGCTAGGTACAACTATGGCTACACCTTC
CSARYNYGYTF
>TRBJ1-5|NA|TRBD1|TRBV30
TGTGCCTGGAGCTCTGGACAGGGTAGCAATCAGCCCCAGCATTTT
CAWSSGQGSNQPQHF
>TRBJ2-5|NA|NA|TRBV10-3
TGTGCCATCAGTGAGTCGATGACTGACGAGACCCAGTACTTC
CAISESMTDETQYF
>TRBJ2-3|NA|NA|TRBV19
TGTGCCAGTGGAGGGCGAAACACAGATACGCAGTATTTT
CASGGRNTDTQYF
>TRBJ1-2|NA|NA|TRBV7-2
TGTGCCAGCAGCTTAGCAGGGGGGAATAGGGTACGCGGCTATGGCTACACCTTC
CASSLAGGNRVRGYGYTF
>TRBJ2-2|few|NA|TRBV7-6
TGTGCCAGCAGCTTAGAGTTTTCGAACACCGGGGAGCTGTTTTTT
CASSLEFSNTGELFF
>TRBJ1-6|NA|NA|TRBV5-5
TGTGCCAGCAGTAGGGCCCAGGGTAATTCACCCCTCCACTTT
CASSRAQGNSPLHF
>TRBJ1-2|NA|NA|TRBV11-2
TGTGCCAGCAGCTTAACTCAGGGGCTCAACTATGGCTACACCTTC
CASSLTQGLNYGYTF
>TRBJ1-6|once|NA|TRBV25-1
TGTGCCAGCGGGCAAAAGGGGTCACCCCTCCACTTT
CASGQKGSPLHF
>TRBJ2-3|NA|TRBD1|TRBV7-9
TGTGCCAGCCCCGGACAGGGGGCAGATACGCAGTATTTT
CASPGQGADTQYF
>TRBJ2-7|once|TRBD2|TRBV19
TGTGCCAGTAGTATGATCCCCTTGACTAGCGGGAGCGAGCAGTACTTC
CASSMIPLTSGSEQYF
>TRBJ1-1|few|NA|TRBV7-9
TGTGCCAGCAGCTTCCAGGCAGAGACAGAAGCTTTCTTT
CASSFQAETEAFF
>TRBJ1-2|medium-sized|TRBD1|TRBV7-2
TGTGCCAGCAGCTTAGACAACAGGGGGCGGGAGGGCTACACCTTC
CASSLDNRGREGYTF
>TRBJ1-1|few|NA|TRBV30
TGTGCCTGGAGTGCCTGGGGAAGTAAGTTGGCCACTGAAGCTTTCTTT
CAWSAWGSKLATEAFF
>TRBJ1-1|NA|NA|TRBV7-9
TGTGCCAGCAGCCCCGGCGGGGGGAATATGAACACTGAAGCTTTCTTT
CASSPGGGNMNTEAFF
>TRBJ2-7|NA|NA|TRBV12-3/TRBV12-4
TGTGCCAGCAGTTTCGGCGGGGCATTGTCCTACGAGCAGTACTTC
CASSFGGALSYEQYF
>TRBJ2-5|few|NA|TRBV29-1
TGCAGCGTTGACGGCGCACTACAAGAGACCCAGTACTTC
CSVDGALQETQYF
>TRBJ2-2|NA|NA|TRBV19
TGTGCCAGTAGCCGACTCACCGGGGAGCTGTTTTTT
CASSRLTGELFF
>TRBJ1-1|NA|TRBD1|TRBV18
TGTGCCAGCTCACCACCGCAGGGGGCGTCCACTGAAGCTTTCTTT
CASSPPQGASTEAFF
>TRBJ2-5|few|TRBD2|TRBV5-1
TGCGCCAGCAGGTTGGGGGGGCAAGAGACCCAGTACTTC
CASRLGGQETQYF
>TRBJ2-3|NA|TRBD2|TRBV6-5
TGTGCCAGCAGTTACTCTTGGACTAGCGGGAGGAGAATCCCAGATACGCAGTATTTT
CASSYSWTSGRRIPDTQYF
>TRBJ1-1|NA|NA|TRBV5-1
TGCGCCAGCAGCTTGCAGGCCAGCAACACTGAAGCTTTCTTT
CASSLQASNTEAFF
>TRBJ2-7|NA|TRBD1|TRBV20-1
TGCAGTGCTAGGTCGGGACAGGGCTACGAGCAGTACTTC
CSARSGQGYEQYF
>TRBJ1-1|few|NA|TRBV24-1
TGTGCCACCAAAGGAGGGGTCATGAACACTGAAGCTTTCTTT
CATKGGVMNTEAFF
>TRBJ2-5|few|NA|TRBV7-2
TGTGCCAGCAGCCTGACCGGGTCCCAAGAGACCCAGTACTTC
CASSLTGSQETQYF
>TRBJ1-2|few|NA|TRBV19
TGTGCCAGCGCGGCGCGGGAGACTAACTATGGCTACACCTTC
CASAARETNYGYTF
>TRBJ2-2|NA|NA|TRBV28
TGTGCCAGCACCCCTCGATGGGTCACCGGGGAGCTGTTTTTT
CASTPRWVTGELFF